A selection of T cell receptor beta chains follows, all from one sample in a study of cytotoxic CD8 clonotypes in ibrutinib-treated CLL. Measured with immunoSEQ multiplex PCR; TCRdb has only the in-frame clones, and not every one. The top ten clones hold approximately 50% of a sample with some 29,000 clones, around 63% of them seen once. Sequences were derived from PBMCs, sampled after 24 months of ibrutinib treatment. The receptor set was obtained from a human donor with chronic lymphocytic leukemia. The CDR3 runs from the conserved cysteine through the conserved F or W. The D gene is left open where the match is weak. Part of the rows lack a size; the others show once, few, many or a class for expanded clones.

j_call,d_call,v_call,clone_size,cdr3_nt,cdr3_aa
TRBJ2-7,TRBD2,TRBV27,NA,TGTGCCAGCAGGGAGCGGGGCCATTCCTACGAGCAGTACTTC,CASRERGHSYEQYF
TRBJ1-6,NA,TRBV18,NA,TGTGCCAGCTCACCACTCGGGGGCTCCGATTCACCCCTCCACTTT,CASSPLGGSDSPLHF
TRBJ1-1,NA,TRBV28,once,TGTGCCAGCAGAGTACCCCGGGGAGCGAACACTGAAGCTTTCTTT,CASRVPRGANTEAFF
TRBJ1-2,NA,TRBV7-9,NA,TGTGCCAGCAGCTCTGTGCCCTCCTATGGCTACACCTTC,CASSSVPSYGYTF
TRBJ1-1,TRBD1,TRBV5-1,NA,TGCGCCAGCAGCTTTACAGGGGCCTCTGAAGCTTTCTTT,CASSFTGASEAFF
TRBJ2-5,TRBD1,TRBV11-2,NA,TGTGCCAGCAGCTTAGCAGGGGGCCAAGAGACCCAGTACTTC,CASSLAGGQETQYF
TRBJ1-3,NA,TRBV6-1,many,TGTGCCAGCAGTGAGGCCCGCCGAGGAAACACCATATATTTT,CASSEARRGNTIYF
TRBJ1-5,NA,TRBV11-1,NA,TGTGCCAGCAGCTTAGACGGCAGAAGCAATCAGCCCCAGCATTTT,CASSLDGRSNQPQHF
TRBJ2-2,NA,TRBV19,NA,TGTGCCAGTAGTATAGATCTAGGGGGATTGAACACCGGGGAGCTGTTTTTT,CASSIDLGGLNTGELFF
TRBJ1-2,TRBD1,TRBV5-1,once,TGCGCCAGCAGCGCAGGGGGGAGTACAGGGCTCGGAGGCTACACCTTC,CASSAGGSTGLGGYTF
TRBJ2-3,NA,TRBV7-3,NA,TGTGCCAGCAGCGCAGAGGCCCCTTTGACGCAGTATTTT,CASSAEAPLTQYF
TRBJ2-2,TRBD1,TRBV7-2,few,TGTGCCAGCAGCTTACGGCAGGGGGCTTACACCGGGGAGCTGTTTTTT,CASSLRQGAYTGELFF
TRBJ2-7,NA,TRBV7-4,NA,TGTGCCAGCAGCTGGTCAGGGTTGGTCAGCGAGCAGTACTTC,CASSWSGLVSEQYF
TRBJ1-3,NA,TRBV6-5,NA,TGTGCCAGCAGTGGACAGTTCAGCTCTGGAAACACCATATATTTT,CASSGQFSSGNTIYF
TRBJ1-5,NA,TRBV30,NA,TGTGCCTGGAGTGTACTTGGGAACAATCAGCCCCAGCATTTT,CAWSVLGNNQPQHF
TRBJ2-1,NA,TRBV30,many,TGTGCCTGGCGAGGCTACAATGAGCAGTTCTTC,CAWRGYNEQFF
TRBJ1-2,TRBD1,TRBV2,NA,TGTGCCAGCAGCGACAGGGAACGGTCCGGCTACACCTTC,CASSDRERSGYTF
TRBJ1-2,NA,TRBV5-4,once,TGTGCCAGCAGCTTGCTAGACGGCCTGCAAGGCTACACCTTC,CASSLLDGLQGYTF
TRBJ2-5,TRBD1,TRBV7-7,NA,TGTGCTAGCAGCTTAGTTCAGGGGGAGATGGAGACCCAGTACTTC,CASSLVQGEMETQYF
TRBJ1-1,TRBD1,TRBV10-3,NA,TGTGCCACTTGGACAGGGGCGGACACTGAAGCTTTCTTT,CATWTGADTEAFF
TRBJ1-1,NA,TRBV7-8,NA,TGTGCCAGCAGCCCAAGGAGGAACACTGAAGCTTTCTTT,CASSPRRNTEAFF
TRBJ1-1,NA,TRBV19,few,TGTGCCAGTAGTTTAAGGACCAACACTGAAGCTTTCTTT,CASSLRTNTEAFF
TRBJ1-1,NA,TRBV20-1,NA,TGCAGTGCGGAGGAATTCACTGAAGCTTTCTTT,CSAEEFTEAFF
TRBJ1-3,NA,TRBV28,NA,TGTGCCAGCAGTTTTCGGTTTGCTTTGGGGGGCTCTGGAAACACCATATATTTT,CASSFRFALGGSGNTIYF
TRBJ2-5,TRBD1,TRBV15,NA,TGTGCCACCAGCGGACAGGGGGCAGGAGAGACCCAGTACTTC,CATSGQGAGETQYF
TRBJ2-1,NA,TRBV7-9,many,TGTGCCAGCAGCTCACTAGCCAATGAGCAGTTCTTC,CASSSLANEQFF
TRBJ2-5,NA,TRBV23-1,NA,TGCGCCAGCAGTCAAGAGACCCAGTACTTC,CASSQETQYF
TRBJ2-1,NA,TRBV27,few,TGTGCCAGCGCATTAGCTGTGGCAACCTACAATGAGCAGTTCTTC,CASALAVATYNEQFF
TRBJ2-5,NA,TRBV5-1,once,TGCGCCAGCAGCTTGGACGGGGGCCAAGAGACCCAGTACTTC,CASSLDGGQETQYF
TRBJ1-1,NA,TRBV19,once,TGTGCCAGTACCCCCAGCTCCGGGATGGAGGTGGAAGCTTTCTTT,CASTPSSGMEVEAFF
TRBJ2-1,NA,TRBV7-9,once,TGTGCCAGCAGCTACGCCCTGAGACCTCAGTTCTTC,CASSYALRPQFF
TRBJ1-5,NA,TRBV6-6,NA,TGTGCCAGCAGTAACCAGGGAGGGGAGCCCCAGCATTTT,CASSNQGGEPQHF
TRBJ1-1,NA,TRBV6-5,NA,TGTGCCAGCAGTAACCGGGACGGCCGAGCTTTCTTT,CASSNRDGRAFF
TRBJ2-2,TRBD2,TRBV7-9,NA,TGTGCCAGCAGCATTAGCGGGGGGGCCACCGGGGAGCTGTTTTTT,CASSISGGATGELFF
TRBJ2-7,NA,TRBV7-3,few,TGTGCCAGCAGCTTAGTGGTGGGGGGAACCGAAACGTACTCCTACGAGCAGTACTTC,CASSLVVGGTETYSYEQYF
TRBJ2-3,TRBD2,TRBV19,NA,TGTGCCAGTAGTATAGTCCCGAAAGCGGGGAGCACAGATACGCAGTATTTT,CASSIVPKAGSTDTQYF
TRBJ1-2,NA,TRBV7-3,NA,TGTGCCAGCAGCTTAACCGACTACACCTTC,CASSLTDYTF
TRBJ2-1,TRBD2,TRBV29-1,NA,TGCAGCGTTGTAAGGGCGAGCGGGGGGGTCCACTCCTCCAATGAGCAGTTCTTC,CSVVRASGGVHSSNEQFF
TRBJ2-7,NA,TRBV29-1,NA,TGCAGCGTCATCCTAGGGGGGAGGAAGGAAAGCGAGCAGTACTTC,CSVILGGRKESEQYF
TRBJ1-2,TRBD1,TRBV11-2,few,TGTGCCAGCAGCTTCGAGATTTGGACAGGGGAGGATGGCTACACCTTC,CASSFEIWTGEDGYTF
TRBJ2-5,NA,TRBV19,NA,TGTGCCAGTAGTATAAAATCGTACCAAGAGACCCAGTACTTC,CASSIKSYQETQYF
TRBJ2-3,NA,TRBV10-1,few,TGCGCCAGCAGTGCCACAGATACGCAGTATTTT,CASSATDTQYF
TRBJ2-7,TRBD1,TRBV5-3,few,TGTGCCAGAAGCCCGTCCGGGACAGGATCGTACGAGCAGTACTTC,CARSPSGTGSYEQYF
TRBJ1-2,NA,TRBV30,NA,TGTGCCTGGGGAACCCAACAGTTAGCTAACTATGGCTACACCTTC,CAWGTQQLANYGYTF
TRBJ1-5,NA,TRBV6-5,NA,TGTGCCAGCAGTTACGCCGCGGGGAAGGACCAGCATTTT,CASSYAAGKDQHF
TRBJ1-5,NA,TRBV19,few,TGTGCCAGTAGTAAACCCTCCGGGGGGGATCAGCCCCAGCATTTT,CASSKPSGGDQPQHF
TRBJ1-6,NA,TRBV7-9,few,TGTGCCAGCAGCTTAGAACAGTATAATTCACCCCTCCACTTT,CASSLEQYNSPLHF
TRBJ2-3,NA,TRBV5-4,NA,TGTGCCAGCAGCTTGGGGATAGATACGCAGTATTTT,CASSLGIDTQYF
TRBJ2-2,NA,TRBV11-3,NA,TGTGCCAGCAGCTTTTGGGAATCCGGGGAGCTGTTTTTT,CASSFWESGELFF
TRBJ1-5,TRBD1,TRBV4-1,NA,TGCGCCAGCAGCCAATCGTCTTTCAGGGGGAATCAGCCCCAGCATTTT,CASSQSSFRGNQPQHF
TRBJ2-7,TRBD1,TRBV19,NA,TGTGCCAGTAGTATTACAGGGGGAATTTACGAGCAGTACTTC,CASSITGGIYEQYF
TRBJ1-4,TRBD1,TRBV6-6,NA,TGTGCCAGCAGTGGACAGGGGGCGGACACTAATGAAAAACTGTTTTTT,CASSGQGADTNEKLFF
TRBJ2-3,TRBD2,TRBV29-1,NA,TGCAGCGCCGCGGGGGGCGCGGGAGATACGCAGTATTTT,CSAAGGAGDTQYF